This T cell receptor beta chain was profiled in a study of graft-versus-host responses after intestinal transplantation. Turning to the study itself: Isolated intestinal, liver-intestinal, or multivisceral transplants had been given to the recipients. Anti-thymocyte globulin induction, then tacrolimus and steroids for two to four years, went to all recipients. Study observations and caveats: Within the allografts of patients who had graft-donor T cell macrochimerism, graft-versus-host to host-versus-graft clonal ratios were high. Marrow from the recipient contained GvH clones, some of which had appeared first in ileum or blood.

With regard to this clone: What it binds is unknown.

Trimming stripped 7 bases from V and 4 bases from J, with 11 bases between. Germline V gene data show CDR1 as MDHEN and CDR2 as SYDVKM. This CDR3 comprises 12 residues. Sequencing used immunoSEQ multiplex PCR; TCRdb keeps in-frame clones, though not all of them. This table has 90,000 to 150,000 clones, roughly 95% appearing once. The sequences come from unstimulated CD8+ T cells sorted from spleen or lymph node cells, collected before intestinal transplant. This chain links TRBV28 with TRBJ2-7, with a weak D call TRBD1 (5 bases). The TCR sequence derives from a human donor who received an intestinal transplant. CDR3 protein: CASKSGNYEQYF. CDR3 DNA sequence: TGTGCCAGCAAGTCAGGGAATTACGAGCAGTACTTC.